These 15 T cell receptor beta chains share one sample of origin, sequenced in a study of beta chain features in type 1 diabetes. Overall study results and limits: Shortening of TCRB CDR3s, moderate but significant, appeared in all four CD4+ subsets of Type 1 diabetes patients.

The antigens these receptors bind are not known. Of the isolated RNA, all was reverse transcribed, and so the sequenced material was expressed TCRB transcripts. This table comes from immunoSEQ multiplex PCR, and its TCRdb copy is limited to in-frame clones, with some not included. The data hold 200,000 to 300,000 clones, with about 20% observed a single time. Sequences were obtained from naive CD4+ T cells from blood. All receptors come from a woman aged 40 to 50 with type 1 diabetes.

This clone was detected a few times. The V and J genes are TRBV15 and TRBJ2-5; the D gene is possibly TRBD1 (6 bases). The V end was cut by 0 bases, the J end by 2 bases, with 10 bases between. The CDR3 length is 15 residues. Germline lookup yields CDR1 LNHNV and CDR2 YYDKDF (reference sequence). CDR3 coding DNA: TGTGCCACCAGCAGAGATGGACAGACTCAAGAGACCCAGTACTTC. Translating it yields CATSRDGQTQETQYF. Full variable domain (remainder filled in from reference TRBV15 and TRBJ2-5): DAMVIQNPRYQVTQFGKPVTLSCSQTLNHNVMYWYQQKSSQAPKLLFHYYDKDFNNEADTPDNFQSRRPNTSFCFLDIRSPGLGDTAMYLCATSRDGQTQETQYFGPGTRLLVL.

This clone was recorded a few times. The chain combines TRBV27 with TRBJ2-2, with D possibly TRBD2 on 6 matching bases. Germline CDR1 and CDR2: MNHEY and SMNVEV (reference sequence). The CDR3 extends over 13 amino acids. With 10 bases removed from V and 4 bases from J, the gap between germline ends came to 13 bases. The CDR3 nucleotides are TGTGCCACCAGCGGGTCGGGCACCGGGGAGCTGTTTTTT. It encodes CATSGSGTGELFF.

Only a few counts were recorded for this clone. The CDR3 loop is CASSQERTGGYGYTF. Written as DNA, the CDR3 is TGTGCCAGCAGCCAAGAGCGGACAGGGGGCTATGGCTACACCTTC. This chain connects TRBV4-2 to TRBJ1-2, with TRBD1 identical over 10 bases. Germline CDR1 is LGHNA and CDR2 is YNFKEQ. The length of the CDR3 is 15 residues. V lost 0 bases and J lost 4; bases outside the gene matches: 2.

This chain joins TRBV5-6 and TRBJ2-5, with TRBD1 identical over 7 bases. J was trimmed by 4 bases and V by 4 bases; bases with no gene match: 13. Germline-derived CDR1 and CDR2 are SGHDT and YYEEEE. The CDR3 is made up of 16 amino acids. CDR3 in amino acids: CASSVPGTAGLETQYF. The DNA for the CDR3 is TGTGCCAGCAGCGTCCCCGGGACAGCCGGTCTAGAGACCCAGTACTTC.

V gene TRBV6-5 combines with J gene TRBJ2-1; 9 bases are shared with TRBD1. The germline V gene encodes CDR1 MNHEY and CDR2 SVGAGI. The CDR3 consists of 15 residues. V was pared by 6 bases and J by 7 bases, with 10 bases of the junction left unmatched. The chain's CDR3 is CASRIAGQGWNEQFF. The CDR3 DNA sequence: TGTGCCAGCAGAATCGCGGGACAGGGTTGGAATGAGCAGTTCTTC.

V gene TRBV28 combines with J gene TRBJ1-5, with TRBD1 matching over 7 bases. Germline V gives CDR1 MDHEN, CDR2 SYDVKM. Losses at the gene ends were 2 bases for V and 7 bases for J; bases not matched to a gene: 14. This CDR3 contains 17 residues. The CDR3 DNA reads TGTGCCAGCAGTTTAGCCGGTCCTCAGGGGGTAGGCCAGCCCCAGCATTTT. Translation: CASSLAGPQGVGQPQHF.

V gene TRBV19 combines with J gene TRBJ2-6; 8 bases fit TRBD1. After removal of 5 bases from V and 2 bases from J, the junction contained 2 bases not matched to a gene. Germline assignment: CDR1 LNHDA and CDR2 SQIVND (reference sequence). The CDR3 is 15 residues long. CDR3 bases: TGTGCCAGTAGTCCGGACAGGGCTGGGGCCAACGTCCTGACTTTC. It encodes CASSPDRAGANVLTF.

The table lists this clone with a few counts. The chain joins TRBV19 to TRBJ2-2, with a weak D call TRBD1 (6 bases). The CDR3 loop spans 15 amino acids. CDR1 is LNHDA, CDR2 SQIVND, per germline (reference sequence). The V and J ends lost 5 bases and 3 bases respectively, with 13 bases between them. The CDR3 is CASSADRWDTGELFF. The CDR3 DNA sequence: TGTGCCAGTAGTGCCGACAGGTGGGACACCGGGGAGCTGTTTTTT.

This clone occurred a few times. The same CDR3 is also encoded by other DNA sequences in this sample. The chain is built from TRBV7-2 and TRBJ2-5; D is unresolved. Looked up from germline, CDR1 is SGHTA and CDR2 is FQGNSA. CDR3 length equals 12 residues. Trimming stripped 4 bases from V and 5 bases from J, with 8 bases between. The DNA of the CDR3 is TGTGCCAGCAGCTCCTCGCGGGAGACCCAGTACTTC. Its protein is CASSSSRETQYF.

This chain links TRBV2 with TRBJ2-7; D perhaps matches TRBD2 (6 bases). The V gene's germline CDR1 is SNHLY and CDR2 FYNNEI. Between the trimmed V and J ends, which lost 7 bases and 7 bases, there was a span of 11 bases. This CDR3 is built from 11 residues. The CDR3 DNA reads TGTGCCAGCATGACTCGGGGGGAGCAGTACTTC. Amino acid sequence: CASMTRGEQYF.

This clone has only a few counts. V usage is TRBV5-1 and J usage is TRBJ2-5; TRBD2 might be the D (6 bases). CDR1 and CDR2 (germline): SGHRS, YFSETQ. There are 16 residues in the CDR3. Trimming pared 2 bases from V and 3 bases from J, leaving 17 bases between. CDR3 amino acids: CASSLLVRDSEETQYF. The CDR3 DNA reads TGCGCCAGCAGCTTATTGGTAAGGGACTCGGAAGAGACCCAGTACTTC. Together with reference TRBV5-1 and TRBJ2-5, the CDR3 gives the full variable domain: KAGVTQTPRYLIKTRGQQVTLSCSPISGHRSVSWYQQTPGQGLQFLFEYFSETQRNKGNFPGRFSGRQFSNSRSEMNVSTLELGDSALYLCASSLLVRDSEETQYFGPGTRLLVL.

The chain joins TRBV15 to TRBJ2-3; possible D gene TRBD1, 6 bases. The CDR3 runs to 13 residues. The V end was cut by 8 bases, the J end by 5 bases, with 14 bases between. The V gene's germline CDR1 is LNHNV and CDR2 YYDKDF (reference sequence). The CDR3 DNA reads as TGTGCCACCGAGAGTGGGGGCAGAGATACGCAGTATTTT. This gives the protein CATESGGRDTQYF.

There are a few counts of this clone. The V call is TRBV27, the J call TRBJ1-5; TRBD1 aligns across 7 bases. CDR3 length: 15 residues. In germline, CDR1 is MNHEY, CDR2 SMNVEV (reference sequence). V lost 5 bases, J lost 1 base, and 5 bases stayed unmatched. The CDR3 sequence: CASSPGGWSNQPQHF. The CDR3 nucleotides are TGTGCCAGCAGTCCAGGGGGTTGGAGCAATCAGCCCCAGCATTTT.

This clone was seen more than once but under ten times. This chain connects TRBV9 to TRBJ2-7, with 7 positions matching TRBD1. Germline loops: CDR1 SGDLS, CDR2 YYNGEE. The CDR3 is made up of 15 amino acids. J gave up 3 bases and V 3 bases, and 9 bases lay outside the gene matches. The CDR3 sequence is CASSAHEGANYEQYF. In DNA, the CDR3 is TGTGCCAGCAGCGCACATGAGGGGGCAAACTACGAGCAGTACTTC.

This chain joins TRBV19 and TRBJ2-5; TRBD2 might be the D (5 bases). Looked up from germline, CDR1 is LNHDA and CDR2 is SQIVND (reference sequence). This CDR3 comprises 15 residues. With 2 bases removed from V and 2 bases from J, the gap between germline ends came to 12 bases. The CDR3 loop is CASSIRAVAQETQYF. The CDR3 bases are TGTGCCAGTAGTATACGAGCGGTGGCACAAGAGACCCAGTACTTC.